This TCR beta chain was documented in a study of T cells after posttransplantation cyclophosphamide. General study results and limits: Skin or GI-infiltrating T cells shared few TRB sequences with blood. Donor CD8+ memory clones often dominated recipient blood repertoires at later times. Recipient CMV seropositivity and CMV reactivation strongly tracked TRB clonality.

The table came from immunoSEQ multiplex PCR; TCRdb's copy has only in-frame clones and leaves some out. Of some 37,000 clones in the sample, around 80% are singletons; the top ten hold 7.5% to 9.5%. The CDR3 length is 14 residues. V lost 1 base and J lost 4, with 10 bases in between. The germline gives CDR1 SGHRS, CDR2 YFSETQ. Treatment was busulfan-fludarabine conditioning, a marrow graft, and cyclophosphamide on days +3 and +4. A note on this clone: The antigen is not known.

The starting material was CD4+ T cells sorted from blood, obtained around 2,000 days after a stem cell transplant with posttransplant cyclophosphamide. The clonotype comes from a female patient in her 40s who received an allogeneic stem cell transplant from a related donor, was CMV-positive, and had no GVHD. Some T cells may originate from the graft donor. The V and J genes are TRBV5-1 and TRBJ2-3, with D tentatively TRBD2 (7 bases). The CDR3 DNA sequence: TGCGCCAGCAGCTTGCAGGGGAGGGCAGATACGCAGTATTTT. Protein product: CASSLQGRADTQYF.